A selection of T cell receptor beta chains follows, all from one sample in a study of cytomegalovirus exposure and HLA in healthy donors. Profiled with immunoSEQ multiplex PCR; TCRdb holds only in-frame clones, not every one. Of 60,000 to 70,000 clones detected, under 85% appear once; the ten largest clones hold roughly 3%. The sample consisted of PBMCs. Receptors were obtained from a woman in her 30s in good health and CMV-seronegative. Both conserved end residues are part of each CDR3. Each record gives: D gene, clone size, V gene, J gene, CDR3 protein, CDR3 DNA. The D gene is left open where the match is weak. Rows give clone size only sometimes, using once, few, many, or a class for an expanded clone.

>TRBD1|once|TRBV19|TRBJ1-1
CASSAWDRKNTEAFF
TGTGCCAGTAGTGCCTGGGACAGGAAAAACACTGAAGCTTTCTTT
>-|-|TRBV28|TRBJ2-6
CASSSLGGSGANVLTF
TGTGCCAGCAGCTCTTTAGGGGGCTCTGGGGCCAACGTCCTGACTTTC
>TRBD1|-|TRBV5-1|TRBJ1-1
CASSEPGTENTEAFF
TGCGCCAGCAGCGAGCCGGGGACAGAGAACACTGAAGCTTTCTTT
>-|-|TRBV15|TRBJ2-7
CATSRDQGPLGEQYF
TGTGCCACCAGCAGAGATCAGGGGCCTCTGGGCGAGCAGTACTTC
>-|-|TRBV5-6|TRBJ1-6
CASREGPSGSPLHF
TGTGCCAGCAGGGAAGGACCCAGCGGTTCACCCCTCCACTTT
>-|-|TRBV5-4|TRBJ2-1
CASSLRSGYNEQFF
TGTGCCAGCAGCTTGCGTAGCGGTTACAATGAGCAGTTCTTC
>TRBD1|-|TRBV7-2|TRBJ2-1
CASSLVRGHWQFF
TGTGCCAGCAGCTTAGTTAGGGGGCATTGGCAGTTCTTC
>-|-|TRBV19|TRBJ2-3
CASSIEDNTDTQYF
TGTGCCAGTAGTATAGAGGACAACACAGATACGCAGTATTTT
>-|-|TRBV7-2|TRBJ1-5
CASSFNNQPQHF
TGTGCCAGCAGCTTTAACAATCAGCCCCAGCATTTT
>-|-|TRBV7-2|TRBJ1-5
CASSSGGAQHF
TGTGCCAGCAGCTCGGGCGGGGCCCAGCATTTT
>-|-|TRBV7-9|TRBJ1-4
CASSLDSPNEKLFF
TGTGCCAGCAGCTTGGACAGCCCTAATGAAAAACTGTTTTTT
>TRBD2|once|TRBV27|TRBJ2-1
CASSKRTSGLNNEQFF
TGTGCCAGCAGTAAAAGGACTAGCGGGCTAAACAATGAGCAGTTCTTC
>-|-|TRBV7-2|TRBJ1-4
CASSQSSGVANEKLFF
TGTGCCAGCAGCCAGTCCTCCGGGGTAGCTAATGAAAAACTGTTTTTT
>TRBD2|few|TRBV6-6|TRBJ2-5
CASRATRTSGQETQYF
TGTGCCAGCAGAGCCACTCGGACTAGCGGACAAGAGACCCAGTACTTC
>-|-|TRBV5-5|TRBJ2-6
CASSAGLSGANVLTF
TGTGCCAGCAGCGCGGGCCTCTCTGGGGCCAACGTCCTGACTTTC
>-|-|TRBV9|TRBJ2-3
CASSVSAGAGGDTQYF
TGTGCCAGCAGCGTATCGGCGGGGGCCGGGGGAGATACGCAGTATTTT
>-|-|TRBV19|TRBJ2-3
CASSPEAETGTDTQYF
TGTGCCAGTAGTCCGGAAGCCGAGACAGGCACAGATACGCAGTATTTT
>-|few|TRBV19|TRBJ2-5
CASSPPGQTQYF
TGTGCCAGTAGTCCCCCGGGTCAGACCCAGTACTTC
>-|-|TRBV9|TRBJ1-1
CASGGGLNTEAFF
TGTGCCAGTGGGGGGGGATTGAACACTGAAGCTTTCTTT
>TRBD2|-|TRBV4-1|TRBJ2-3
CASSPGLAGADTQYF
TGCGCCAGCAGCCCGGGACTAGCGGGAGCAGATACGCAGTATTTT
>-|-|TRBV5-6|TRBJ1-2
CASSFDSTGGPRGGYTF
TGTGCCAGCAGCTTTGATTCAACAGGAGGGCCGCGGGGAGGCTACACCTTC
>-|-|TRBV2|TRBJ1-2
CASSGAEGVGGYTF
TGTGCCAGCAGTGGAGCAGAAGGGGTAGGTGGCTACACCTTC
>-|few|TRBV5-6|TRBJ2-3
CASSPTRDTSTDTQYF
TGTGCCAGCAGCCCAACCCGGGACACAAGCACAGATACGCAGTATTTT
>TRBD1|-|TRBV11-1|TRBJ2-5
CASSWDRGGETQYF
TGTGCCAGCAGCTGGGACAGGGGAGGAGAGACCCAGTACTTC
>TRBD2|-|TRBV18|TRBJ2-7
CASSPTSGAYEQYF
TGTGCCAGCTCACCAACTAGCGGGGCCTACGAGCAGTACTTC
>-|-|TRBV6-5|TRBJ1-1
CASSPYRVPEAFF
TGTGCCAGCAGTCCCTACAGGGTCCCTGAAGCTTTCTTT
>-|-|TRBV4-1|TRBJ1-6
CASSAVQGGYSPLHF
TGCGCCAGCAGCGCTGTACAGGGAGGGTATTCACCCCTCCACTTT
>TRBD1|-|TRBV29-1|TRBJ2-5
CSVDRDRGSQETQYF
TGCAGCGTTGACCGGGACAGGGGGTCCCAAGAGACCCAGTACTTC
>-|-|TRBV7-8|TRBJ1-2
CASSLGAGRGGHTF
TGTGCCAGCAGCTTAGGTGCGGGCCGGGGAGGCCACACCTTC
>TRBD1|-|TRBV2|TRBJ1-1
CASSLQGSANTEAFF
TGTGCCAGCAGTCTACAGGGGTCGGCGAACACTGAAGCTTTCTTT
>TRBD1|-|TRBV18|TRBJ1-6
CASSRQGASSSYNSPLHF
TGTGCCAGCTCACGTCAGGGGGCAAGCAGCTCCTATAATTCACCCCTCCACTTT
>-|-|TRBV29-1|TRBJ1-1
CSVTPLNEAFF
TGCAGCGTAACCCCTCTAAATGAAGCTTTCTTT
>TRBD1|-|TRBV5-1|TRBJ1-2
CASSPSQGGHGYTF
TGCGCCAGCAGCCCGTCACAGGGGGGGCATGGCTACACCTTC
>TRBD1|-|TRBV6-5|TRBJ1-6
CASSYRDRASPLHF
TGTGCCAGCAGTTACCGGGACAGGGCATCACCCCTCCACTTT
>-|-|TRBV5-1|TRBJ2-4
CASSLGQGANIQYF
TGCGCCAGCAGCTTGGGGCAGGGTGCAAACATTCAGTACTTC
>-|-|TRBV2|TRBJ1-1
CASRYGQNTEAFF
TGTGCCAGCAGGTATGGACAGAACACTGAAGCTTTCTTT
>-|-|TRBV15|TRBJ1-4
CATSRDYPREKLFF
TGTGCCACCAGCAGAGATTACCCCAGGGAAAAACTGTTTTTT
>TRBD2|once|TRBV7-9|TRBJ2-1
CASSWEGEQFF
TGTGCCAGCAGCTGGGAGGGTGAGCAGTTCTTC
>-|-|TRBV27|TRBJ1-2
CASSSQGTDSLNYGYTF
TGTGCCAGCAGTTCTCAGGGGACCGACTCCCTAAACTATGGCTACACCTTC
>TRBD1|-|TRBV2|TRBJ1-5
CASSEGTGSNQPQHF
TGTGCCAGCAGTGAAGGGACAGGCAGCAATCAGCCCCAGCATTTT
>-|few|TRBV6-5|TRBJ2-1
CATSPNEPNNEQFF
TGTGCCACCTCCCCCAACGAGCCGAACAATGAGCAGTTCTTC
>TRBD1|-|TRBV7-9|TRBJ2-2
CSSSLRTGAGELFF
TGTTCCAGCAGCTTAAGGACAGGGGCCGGGGAGCTGTTTTTT